The rows below give T cell receptor beta chains drawn from one sample of a study of OX40 agonist ivuxolimab in advanced cancers. TCRdb's table, derived via immunoSEQ multiplex PCR, lists solely in-frame clones and lacks some. The table lists 67,000 or so clones, about 85% of them singletons. Material: CD4+ or CD8+ T cells sorted from blood, obtained in a trial of the OX40 agonist ivuxolimab. The receptors come from an adult with an advanced solid tumor such as melanoma, head and neck, liver or kidney cancer. CDR3s include the opening cysteine and the closing phenylalanine or tryptophan. A D gene is named only where the DNA matches it firmly. The listing skips clone size in some rows; elsewhere it reads once, few, many or a size class.

size: NA
D: TRBD1
V: TRBV5-1
J: TRBJ1-6
CDR3: CASSPPGTGGNPLHF
DNA: TGCGCCAGCAGCCCCCCCGGGACAGGGGGCAATCCCCTCCACTTT

size: NA
D: NA
V: TRBV4-1
J: TRBJ2-3
CDR3: CASSQGEMDTQYF
DNA: TGCGCCAGCAGCCAAGGGGAGATGGATACGCAGTATTTT

size: NA
D: TRBD1
V: TRBV7-2
J: TRBJ2-7
CDR3: CASSYPDRVYEQYF
DNA: TGTGCCAGCAGCTACCCGGACAGGGTCTACGAGCAGTACTTC

size: NA
D: TRBD1
V: TRBV27
J: TRBJ2-5
CDR3: CASSFDRGEETQYF
DNA: TGTGCCAGCAGTTTCGACAGGGGGGAAGAGACCCAGTACTTC

size: NA
D: TRBD2
V: TRBV13
J: TRBJ2-2
CDR3: CASSTPLAGAGGAGELFF
DNA: TGTGCCAGCAGCACCCCCCTAGCGGGAGCGGGGGGTGCCGGGGAGCTGTTTTTT

size: NA
D: TRBD2
V: TRBV11-3
J: TRBJ2-1
CDR3: CASSSVAGNEQFF
DNA: TGTGCCAGCAGCTCAGTAGCGGGGAATGAGCAGTTCTTC

size: NA
D: NA
V: TRBV2
J: TRBJ1-5
CDR3: CASSEGSRSNQPQHF
DNA: TGTGCCAGCAGTGAGGGCTCCCGTAGCAATCAGCCCCAGCATTTT

size: NA
D: NA
V: TRBV5-8
J: TRBJ1-2
CDR3: CASSRGYGYTF
DNA: TGTGCCAGCAGCCGAGGATATGGCTACACCTTC

size: NA
D: NA
V: TRBV15
J: TRBJ2-2
CDR3: CATSRDARDTGELFF
DNA: TGTGCCACCAGCAGAGATGCTCGGGACACCGGGGAGCTGTTTTTT

size: NA
D: NA
V: TRBV18
J: TRBJ1-4
CDR3: CASSQDGPTNEKLFF
DNA: TGTGCCAGCTCACAAGACGGACCAACTAATGAAAAACTGTTTTTT

size: NA
D: NA
V: TRBV7-9
J: TRBJ2-5
CDR3: CASSLGAGREETQYF
DNA: TGTGCCAGCAGCTTAGGGGCGGGAAGGGAGGAGACCCAGTACTTC

size: once
D: NA
V: TRBV28
J: TRBJ2-5
CDR3: CASRSPVELQETQYF
DNA: TGTGCCAGCAGGTCTCCTGTCGAGCTTCAAGAGACCCAGTACTTC

size: NA
D: NA
V: TRBV5-1
J: TRBJ2-7
CDR3: CASSWTLGGVEQYF
DNA: TGCGCCAGCAGCTGGACCCTAGGGGGAGTCGAGCAGTACTTC

size: NA
D: NA
V: TRBV13
J: TRBJ1-1
CDR3: CASSPGDMTEAFF
DNA: TGTGCCAGCAGCCCGGGGGATATGACTGAAGCTTTCTTT

size: NA
D: NA
V: TRBV15
J: TRBJ2-5
CDR3: CATTPGLSQETQYF
DNA: TGTGCCACCACCCCGGGCCTAAGTCAAGAGACCCAGTACTTC

size: NA
D: TRBD2
V: TRBV7-6
J: TRBJ2-1
CDR3: CASSLSSGGTSYNEQFF
DNA: TGTGCCAGCAGCTTGTCTAGCGGGGGGACGTCCTACAATGAGCAGTTCTTC

size: NA
D: NA
V: TRBV5-4
J: TRBJ1-2
CDR3: CASSLTGFSGYTF
DNA: TGTGCCAGCAGCTTAACAGGGTTTAGTGGCTACACCTTC

size: NA
D: TRBD1
V: TRBV18
J: TRBJ2-7
CDR3: CASSPYTGTGNIYEQYF
DNA: TGTGCCAGCTCACCTTATACCGGGACAGGGAACATCTACGAGCAGTACTTC

size: NA
D: NA
V: TRBV29-1
J: TRBJ2-3
CDR3: CSVLTGPTQYF
DNA: TGCAGCGTTCTGACAGGTCCTACGCAGTATTTT

size: NA
D: NA
V: TRBV13
J: TRBJ1-2
CDR3: CASSSFLVNGDARGLNYGYTF
DNA: TGTGCCAGCAGCTCTTTCCTTGTCAATGGGGATGCCCGGGGCCTTAACTATGGCTACACCTTC